Listed below are T cell receptor beta chains from one sample, sequenced in a study of blood T cell repertoires in COVID-19. Clones were read by immunoSEQ multiplex PCR, and TCRdb kept only the in-frame ones, dropping some. In the table there are under 350,000 clones, about 85% of which are singletons. The sample consisted of peripheral blood. All receptors come from a man aged 18-30 years with active or convalescent COVID-19. The CDR3 runs from the conserved cysteine through the conserved F or W. Fields, in order: V gene, clone size, D gene, J gene, CDR3 DNA, CDR3 protein. The D gene is left open where the match is weak. Expanded clones get a size class; other rows say once, few or many, or leave the size out.

TRBV10-1	NA	TRBD2	TRBJ2-3	TGCGCCATTTATTCCGACGGGGGGGGACTAGCGGGAATCGCAGATACGCAGTATTTT	CAIYSDGGGLAGIADTQYF
TRBV2	NA	NA	TRBJ1-1	TGTGCCAGCAGTGAAATGCAGGGAATTGGGAACACTGAAGCTTTCTTT	CASSEMQGIGNTEAFF
TRBV5-6	NA	TRBD2	TRBJ2-7	TGTGCCAGCAGCTTGCGGCTAGCGGGGCTCTCCTACGAGCAGTACTTC	CASSLRLAGLSYEQYF
TRBV3-1/TRBV3-2	NA	TRBD2	TRBJ2-5	TGTGCCAGCAGCCAAGTAGCGGGAGTGGGGGAGACCCAGTACTTC	CASSQVAGVGETQYF
TRBV5-5	NA	TRBD1	TRBJ2-7	TGTGCCAGCAGCTTACAGGGGGTGGCCGACGAGCAGTACTTC	CASSLQGVADEQYF
TRBV14	NA	NA	TRBJ2-1	TGTGCCAGCAGCCAAGATTTCTCAGGGTATCACAATGAGCAGTTCTTC	CASSQDFSGYHNEQFF
TRBV24-1	NA	NA	TRBJ1-1	TGTGCCACCAGTGCCCCTGGAAGGGGTGGGACTGAAGCTTTCTTT	CATSAPGRGGTEAFF
TRBV5-6	NA	NA	TRBJ1-4	TGTGCCAGCAGCTGGACTGCCCTGGGAGAAAAACTGTTTTTT	CASSWTALGEKLFF
TRBV7-3	NA	NA	TRBJ1-1	TGTGCCAGCAGCTTAAGCAGGGGAAACACTGAAGCTTTCTTT	CASSLSRGNTEAFF
TRBV9	NA	TRBD1	TRBJ1-3	TGTGCCAGCAGCGACGGACAGGGCGGCGGAAACACCATATATTTT	CASSDGQGGGNTIYF
TRBV2	NA	NA	TRBJ2-7	TGTGCCAGCAGTGAGGAGCCCTCCTACGAGCAGTACTTC	CASSEEPSYEQYF
TRBV28	NA	TRBD1	TRBJ1-5	TGTGCCAGCAGTTCCCTAATAGGAACGGGACAGGGCAGGCCCCAGCATTTT	CASSSLIGTGQGRPQHF
TRBV4-1	NA	NA	TRBJ2-7	TGCGCCAGCAGCCAACCAGGACAGCGTCCCTTGGAGCAGTACTTC	CASSQPGQRPLEQYF
TRBV6-5	NA	NA	TRBJ1-1	TGTGCCAGCCAAGGGGTGGGAGAAGCTTTCTTT	CASQGVGEAFF
TRBV29-1	NA	NA	TRBJ2-7	TGCAGCGTTGAAAAGGGGTTTTCCTACGAGCAGTACTTC	CSVEKGFSYEQYF
TRBV7-9	NA	NA	TRBJ2-1	TGTGCCGTCCGGGGGTGGGACAATGAGCAGTTCTTC	CAVRGWDNEQFF
TRBV2	NA	TRBD2	TRBJ2-7	TGTGCCAGCAGCCTACTAGCGGGGGGCTACGAGCAGTACTTC	CASSLLAGGYEQYF
TRBV12-5	NA	NA	TRBJ2-7	TGTGCTAGTGGGACTGAGGACGAGCAGTACTTC	CASGTEDEQYF
TRBV7-6	once	TRBD2	TRBJ2-7	TGTGCCAGCAGTCAAGGGACTAGCGGGAGGTACGAGCAGTACTTC	CASSQGTSGRYEQYF
TRBV7-2	once	TRBD2	TRBJ2-2	TGTGCCAGCAGCTTATCGGGCGGGAGGGCCTACACCGGGGAGCTGTTTTTT	CASSLSGGRAYTGELFF
TRBV28	NA	NA	TRBJ2-7	TGTGCCAGCAGTTCCTCAGGGTTCGAGCAGTACTTC	CASSSSGFEQYF
TRBV7-8	once	TRBD1	TRBJ2-3	TGTGCCAGCAGCTTAAAGGCGAGGGGGACAGCACTAACAGATACGCAGTATTTT	CASSLKARGTALTDTQYF
TRBV6-5	NA	NA	TRBJ1-5	TGTGCCAGCAGTCTTCAGGGGCGTAATCAGCCCCAGCATTTT	CASSLQGRNQPQHF
TRBV28	NA	NA	TRBJ2-3	TGTGCCAGCAGTTCACCGGGATACACAGATACGCAGTATTTT	CASSSPGYTDTQYF
TRBV6-5	few	NA	TRBJ2-1	TGTGCCAGCGCTGAGCACAATGAGCAGTTCTTC	CASAEHNEQFF
TRBV24-1	NA	NA	TRBJ1-3	TGTGCCACCTCCTCCACGGGCTCTGGAAACACCATATATTTT	CATSSTGSGNTIYF
TRBV6-5	NA	TRBD1	TRBJ1-2	TGTGCCAGCAGGGACAGGGTAGTCTATGGCTACACCTTC	CASRDRVVYGYTF
TRBV5-1	NA	NA	TRBJ2-7	TGCGCCAGCAGCTTGTGGACTTGGGACTACGAGCAGTACTTC	CASSLWTWDYEQYF
TRBV7-9	NA	TRBD2	TRBJ2-3	TGTGCCAGCAGCCTTAGCGGGAGTATAGGTGATACGCAGTATTTT	CASSLSGSIGDTQYF
TRBV4-1	many	NA	TRBJ2-5	TGCGCCAGCAGCCAACCTCAGGGACTCGGCGAGACCCAGTACTTC	CASSQPQGLGETQYF
TRBV29-1	NA	NA	TRBJ2-2	TGCAGCGTTGAATTAGGGTTGGACAGTAACACCGGGGAGCTGTTTTTT	CSVELGLDSNTGELFF
TRBV9	NA	NA	TRBJ1-3	TGTGCCAGCAGCGCGGGAACAGGGCTATCTGGAAACACCATATATTTT	CASSAGTGLSGNTIYF
TRBV18	NA	TRBD2	TRBJ2-1	TGTGCCAGCTCACCCCTAGCGGGAGGGCAGAGTGAGCAGTTCTTC	CASSPLAGGQSEQFF
TRBV2	NA	NA	TRBJ2-2	TGTGCCAGTCGGTTGGACAACCTGAACACCGGGGAGCTGTTTTTT	CASRLDNLNTGELFF
TRBV19	NA	NA	TRBJ1-2	TGTGCCAGTAGTACCCCCGCCGCAGTCTTCTATGGCTACACCTTC	CASSTPAAVFYGYTF
TRBV7-2	NA	NA	TRBJ2-5	TGTGCCAGCATTGCGTTCGAGACCCAGTACTTC	CASIAFETQYF
TRBV5-4	NA	TRBD2	TRBJ2-7	TGTGCCAGCAGCTGGGAGGGGTACTCCTACGAGCAGTACTTC	CASSWEGYSYEQYF
TRBV11-3	NA	NA	TRBJ1-1	TGTGCCAGCAGCTTAGCTACAGGTCGGGAAGCTTTCTTT	CASSLATGREAFF
TRBV28	NA	NA	TRBJ2-7	TGTGCCAGCAGTATCCCCTCCAGTGTAAGCTCCTACGAGCAGTACTTC	CASSIPSSVSSYEQYF
TRBV19	NA	NA	TRBJ1-1	TGTGCCAGTAATTCCCAGGGAACCCCCCTGGGTGCTTTCTTT	CASNSQGTPLGAFF
TRBV14	NA	NA	TRBJ2-5	TGTGCCAGCAGCCAAGATCGGCCTTACGGGGAGACCCAGTACTTC	CASSQDRPYGETQYF
TRBV5-1	NA	NA	TRBJ1-1	TGCGCCAGCAGCTTGGGGGTCGGACTGATGAACACTGAAGCTTTCTTT	CASSLGVGLMNTEAFF
TRBV5-1	NA	NA	TRBJ2-5	TGCGCCAGCAGCAGTAACACAGGGAGACAAGAGACCCAGTACTTC	CASSSNTGRQETQYF
TRBV7-6	NA	TRBD2	TRBJ2-1	TGTGCCAGCAGCTTAGGTGGGACTAGCGGGACCAAGCAGTTCTTC	CASSLGGTSGTKQFF
TRBV6-2/TRBV6-3	NA	NA	TRBJ2-5	TGTGCCAGCAGTTATTTCCGGCAAGAGACCCAGTACTTC	CASSYFRQETQYF
TRBV6-5	once	NA	TRBJ1-6	TGTGCCACCTCCGGACTGAGTTTTAATTCACCCCTCCACTTT	CATSGLSFNSPLHF
TRBV3-1/TRBV3-2	few	NA	TRBJ1-5	TGTGCCAGCAGCCAAGAGACGGTGACTCAAGGTCAGCCCCAGCATTTT	CASSQETVTQGQPQHF
TRBV5-1	NA	NA	TRBJ2-1	TGCGCCAGCAGCGTACAGGGTCGGGATGAGCAGTTCTTC	CASSVQGRDEQFF
TRBV12-5	NA	NA	TRBJ1-6	TGTGCTAGTGGTTTGGGTCCCGAGGCCCCCCTCCACTTT	CASGLGPEAPLHF
TRBV7-2	once	TRBD1	TRBJ2-5	TGTGCCAGCAGTACCGACAGGGTGGCCGAGACCCAGTACTTC	CASSTDRVAETQYF
TRBV7-9	NA	NA	TRBJ1-4	TGTGCCAGCAGCTCCTGGCTACAGGGCCCGGAAAAACTGTTTTTT	CASSSWLQGPEKLFF
TRBV11-2	many	TRBD1	TRBJ1-4	TGTGCCAGCAGCTTAGCAGTCTATCGGACAGGGTATGAAAAACTGTTTTTT	CASSLAVYRTGYEKLFF
TRBV25-1	NA	NA	TRBJ1-6	TGTGCCAGCAGCGGTACAGGGCGGAATTCACCCCTCCACTTT	CASSGTGRNSPLHF
TRBV5-6	NA	NA	TRBJ2-3	TGTGCCAGCAGCTTTTCGTTGCAGGGGCCAGATACGCAGTATTTT	CASSFSLQGPDTQYF
TRBV6-6	NA	TRBD2	TRBJ2-7	TGTGCCAGCAGACTGACTAGCGGGGTCCTCGAGCAGTACTTC	CASRLTSGVLEQYF
TRBV7-3	NA	NA	TRBJ2-3	TGTGCCAGCAGCCTGAACCCAGGTGGTCGGGACACAGATACGCAGTATTTT	CASSLNPGGRDTDTQYF
TRBV19	NA	NA	TRBJ2-1	TGTGCCAGTAGCCCCAATAAGGCGGTCAGCCTCTACAATGAGCAGTTCTTC	CASSPNKAVSLYNEQFF